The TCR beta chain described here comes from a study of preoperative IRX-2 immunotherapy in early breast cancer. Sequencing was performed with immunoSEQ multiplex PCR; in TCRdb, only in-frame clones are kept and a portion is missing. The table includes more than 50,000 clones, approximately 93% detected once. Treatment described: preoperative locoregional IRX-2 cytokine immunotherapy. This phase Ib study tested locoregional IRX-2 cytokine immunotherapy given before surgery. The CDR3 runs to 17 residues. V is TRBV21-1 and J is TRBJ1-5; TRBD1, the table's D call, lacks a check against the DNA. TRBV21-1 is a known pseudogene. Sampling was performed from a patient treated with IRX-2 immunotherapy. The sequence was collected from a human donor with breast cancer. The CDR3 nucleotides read TGTGCCAGCAGCAAAGCCTCCCCAGGGGTGTGGGTTCAGCCCCAGCATTTT. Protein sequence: CASSKASPGVWVQPQHF.